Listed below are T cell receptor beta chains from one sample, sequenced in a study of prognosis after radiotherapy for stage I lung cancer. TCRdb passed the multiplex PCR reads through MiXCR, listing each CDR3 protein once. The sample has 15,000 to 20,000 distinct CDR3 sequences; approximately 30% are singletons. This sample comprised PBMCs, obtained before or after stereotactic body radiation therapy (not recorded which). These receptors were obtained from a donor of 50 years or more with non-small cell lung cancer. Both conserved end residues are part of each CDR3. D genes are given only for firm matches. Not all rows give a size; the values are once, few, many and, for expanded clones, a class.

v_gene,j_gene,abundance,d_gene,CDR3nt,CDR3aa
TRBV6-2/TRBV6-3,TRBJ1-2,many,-,TGTGCCAGCAGCCGTCTACGCTATGGCTACACCTTC,CASSRLRYGYTF
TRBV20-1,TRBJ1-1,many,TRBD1,TGCAGTGCTTCCGGGACAGGGGGAACTGAAGCTTTCTTT,CSASGTGGTEAFF
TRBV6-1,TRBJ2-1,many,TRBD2,TGTGCCAGCAGCTTACAAGCGGGAGCGTGGGATGAGCAGTTCTTC,CASSLQAGAWDEQFF
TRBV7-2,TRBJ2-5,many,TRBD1,TGTGCCAGCAGACTAAATACAGGGGGTTCAGAGACCCAGTACTTC,CASRLNTGGSETQYF
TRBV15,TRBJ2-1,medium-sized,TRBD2,TGTGCCACCAGCAGTGGAGGCGGGAGGCGGCCTGAGCAGTTCTTC,CATSSGGGRRPEQFF
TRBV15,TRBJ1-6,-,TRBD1,TGTACCACCAGCAGCGCCAGGGGGGGGAATTCACCCCTCCACTTT,CTTSSARGGNSPLHF
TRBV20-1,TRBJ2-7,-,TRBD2,TGCAGTGCTCATCCCGCGGGAGACTACAACGAGCAGTACTTC,CSAHPAGDYNEQYF
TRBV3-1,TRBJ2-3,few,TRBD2,TGTGCCAGCAGCCAAAGAGCGGGAACAAGCACAGATACGCAGTATTTT,CASSQRAGTSTDTQYF
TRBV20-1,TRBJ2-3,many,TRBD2,TGCAGTGCTGGACAGGGACTAGCGGGGTGGGGAGGTACAGATACGCAGTATTTT,CSAGQGLAGWGGTDTQYF
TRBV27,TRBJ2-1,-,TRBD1,TGTGCCAGCAGTGGACAACAGGGGAAAGATCGCTCCTATGAGCAGTTCTTC,CASSGQQGKDRSYEQFF
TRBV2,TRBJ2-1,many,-,TGTGCCAGCGGCAATGGCAGGACTTTTTACAATGAGCAGTTCTTC,CASGNGRTFYNEQFF